This T cell receptor (beta chain) was profiled in a study of blood T cell repertoires in COVID-19 (dated by TCRdb to the early 2020s). Regarding the study in general: Samples covering the acute and convalescent phases of COVID-19 were provided by collaborators in the United States, Italy and Spain. Where available, HLA class I and class II types were obtained from metadata supplied by the sample provider rather than from assay-based typing. The dataset comprised deeply sampled blood TCRbeta repertoires from subjects exposed to, actively infected with, or recovered from COVID-19. A freely available public database, intended as a resource for researchers studying the immune response to SARS-CoV-2, is where the repertoires were released. The samples were drawn from two sources: the first 160 participants of the ongoing ImmuneRACE study, and 950 to 1,500 subjects contributed by 6 global collaborators. A de-identified subject ID, COVID-19 status, age in years and sex were almost always included in the sample metadata. The material from the prospective study consisted of cDNA or gDNA derived from T cells, B-cell-depleted T cells, or PBMCs. Overall study results and their limits: The amount of clinical and demographic metadata varied by source and participant and was provided uncurated.

Each collaborating institution followed its own protocols to collect whole blood in K2EDTA tubes. Collaborator samples were shipped for TCRbeta analysis as frozen whole blood, isolated PBMCs, or DNA extracted from either sample type. TCRbeta CDR3 regions were amplified from genomic DNA using the immunoSEQ Assay, a bias-controlled multiplex PCR. The paper's processing steps were these. Nucleated cell counts per sample were estimated from amplification of reference gene primers within the assay. Sequence reads were collapsed and filtered to measure the absolute abundance of every unique TCRbeta CDR3 rearrangement. Productive Simpson clonality was computed per sample as the square root of Simpson's diversity index over productive rearrangements. The source is immuneACCESS, and TCRdb retained only in-frame sequences with V and J called. Part of the clones is not carried over; for the studies checked, unresolved V genes explain less than half of this, and the remainder is unexplained. The V and J calls and clone size are taken from that table; D and trimming were inferred from the DNA. Within this sample are about 200,000 clones, with over 75% of them counted one time only. The leading ten clones occupy approximately 5.4% of the sample.

As encoded in the germline V gene (reference sequence), CDR1 is LNHDA while CDR2 is SQIVND. Its CDR3 holds 14 amino acids, cysteine through phenylalanine. The retained sequence is limited to the CDR3, 42 bases, with the frame set at the first base. Germline trimming: 8 bases from V, 7 bases from J; junction bases outside gene matches: 10. As concerns this clone: Its antigen is currently not known. No much larger clonotype is one base removed from it; base qualities were not supplied.

The origin of this receptor is a human donor in a cohort sampled during active COVID-19. The material sequenced was peripheral blood. The sequence joins TRBV19 to TRBJ1-4; 7 of the junction bases match TRBD1. The CDR3 reads as follows: CASHEDRSSEKLFF. The DNA is TGTGCCAGTCACGAGGACAGGTCGTCTGAAAAACTGTTTTTT.